The 29 T cell receptor beta chains reported below all come from one sample, sequenced in a study of monozygotic twins with inflammatory bowel disease. TCRdb reanalyzed the 5' RACE reads, giving one entry per CDR3 protein sequence and no DNA. This table holds 200,000 to 250,000 distinct CDR3 sequences. Sample: blood. These receptor sequences come from a human donor with ulcerative colitis or Crohn's disease, or a healthy co-twin of an affected twin (not recorded which).

The rearrangement uses TRBV6-2 or TRBV6-3 and TRBJ2-4; without DNA, the TCRdb call of TRBD1 cannot be checked. Germline loops: CDR1 MNHEY, CDR2 SVGEGT. The CDR3 is 13 amino acids. CDR3 region: CASGQQDGVIQYF.

The gene calls are TRBV20-1 and TRBJ1-6; TCRdb indicates TRBD1, and absent DNA this call remains unverified. Looked up from germline, CDR1 is DFQATT and CDR2 is SNEGSKA (reference sequence). This CDR3 has 12 residues. This CDR3 reads CSARDRGSPLHF.

The V call is TRBV7-2, the J call TRBJ1-4; no DNA is available, so the TRBD1 call from TCRdb remains unchecked. The CDR3 sequence is 14 residues long. Per the germline V gene, CDR1 is SGHTA and CDR2 is FQGNSA. CDR3 sequence: CASSPDRGPEKLFF.

The chain joins TRBV20-1 to TRBJ1-6; TCRdb's D gene call, TRBD1, goes unchecked for lack of DNA. Germline values: CDR1 DFQATT, CDR2 SNEGSKA (reference sequence). CDR3 length: 14 amino acids. The CDR3 loop reads CSAPTDRENSPLHF.

This sequence joins TRBV10-3 and TRBJ1-2; TCRdb outputs TRBD1, but without DNA this stays unchecked. Germline lookup yields CDR1 ENHRY and CDR2 SYGVKD. The CDR3 totals 13 residues. CDR3 region: CAISPQGNYGYTF.

The V and J genes are TRBV5-6 and TRBJ1-4. The CDR3 spans 14 residues. The germline V gene has CDR1 SGHDT and CDR2 YYEEEE. The CDR3 loop is CASSLYTTNEKLFF.

CDR3 protein: CSASSDGNQPQHF. This chain connects TRBV20-1 to TRBJ1-5. This CDR3 region has 13 residues. Germline CDR1 and CDR2: DFQATT and SNEGSKA (reference sequence).

V usage is TRBV12-3 or TRBV12-4 and J usage is TRBJ1-2; as DNA is missing, the TRBD1 call by TCRdb cannot be tested. The CDR3 sequence is 14 residues long. The CDR3 region is CASSLEAGPYGYTF.

V usage is TRBV3-1 and J usage is TRBJ1-1. CDR3 length: 15 residues. Germline values: CDR1 LGHDT, CDR2 YNNKEL (reference sequence). This CDR3 is CASSLWQDSNTEAFF.

The gene calls are TRBV5-1 and TRBJ2-3; with no DNA, the TCRdb D assignment of TRBD2 cannot be verified. Germline assignment: CDR1 SGHRS and CDR2 YFSETQ. This CDR3 comprises 17 residues. The CDR3: CASSLGFGLAGGDTQYF.

The J gene is TRBJ2-7, the V gene TRBV11-2; TCRdb lists TRBD2, though no DNA is available to test this call. CDR3 length equals 14 residues. The germline CDR1 and CDR2 sequences are SGHAT and FQNNGV. This chain's CDR3 is CASRETSGAYEQYF.

This chain joins TRBV2 and TRBJ2-1; there is no DNA to check the TCRdb D call of TRBD2. Looked up from germline, CDR1 is SNHLY and CDR2 is FYNNEI. The CDR3 loop spans 13 amino acids. The CDR3: CASTRDSNNEQFF.

The V and J genes are TRBV7-2 and TRBJ1-3; absent DNA, TCRdb's TRBD1 call cannot be checked. Germline CDR1 SGHTA, CDR2 FQGNSA. CDR3 length: 14 amino acids. Here the CDR3 reads CASSPEGSGNTIYF.

The chain employs TRBV19 and TRBJ1-1. Germline CDR1 LNHDA, CDR2 SQIVND (reference sequence). The CDR3 runs 13 residues. The CDR3 reads CASTYRVNTEAFF.

The CDR3 is CASSLVGSAGNTIYF. The chain is built from TRBV7-2 and TRBJ1-3. The germline V gene encodes CDR1 SGHTA and CDR2 FQGNSA. The length of the CDR3 is 15 residues.

J is TRBJ2-2 and V is TRBV5-1; TCRdb calls TRBD1, which cannot be checked without DNA. There are 16 residues in the CDR3. The V gene's germline CDR1 is SGHRS and CDR2 YFSETQ. CDR3: CASSLLGDIYTGELFF.

The chain uses TRBV20-1 and TRBJ1-5; TCRdb's D call of TRBD1 is untestable without DNA. Germline lookup yields CDR1 DFQATT and CDR2 SNEGSKA (reference sequence). CDR3 size: 15 residues. This chain's CDR3 is CSARGNDRSNQPQHF.

V and J are TRBV7-9 and TRBJ2-3; TCRdb indicates TRBD2, and absent DNA this call remains unverified. CDR3 length: 17 residues. Germline V lookup: CDR1 SEHNR, CDR2 FQNEAQ (reference sequence). CDR3 residues: CASSSQRGAELTDTQYF.

The CDR3 protein is CASSSLDGDSQPQHF. This sequence joins TRBV27 and TRBJ1-5. CDR1 is MNHEY and CDR2 is SMNVEV in the germline V gene (reference sequence). The CDR3 loop spans 15 amino acids.

The rearrangement links TRBV5-1 to TRBJ2-2; the TCRdb call, TRBD1, lacks DNA for checking. Germline V gene data show CDR1 as SGHRS and CDR2 as YFSETQ. The length of the CDR3 is 16 residues. CDR3 sequence reads: CASSPLPTGSSRELFF.

The chain recombines TRBV7-2 with TRBJ1-5; TCRdb outputs TRBD1, but without DNA this stays unchecked. Per the germline V gene, CDR1 is SGHTA and CDR2 is FQGNSA. This CDR3 contains 15 residues. The CDR3 loop is CASSLEQGGNQPQHF.

This chain uses TRBV27 with TRBJ1-1. Germline lookup yields CDR1 MNHEY and CDR2 SMNVEV (reference sequence). The CDR3 extends over 13 amino acids. The CDR3 is CASSEGRAREAFF.

This chain uses TRBV29-1 with TRBJ2-7. The germline gives CDR1 SQVTM, CDR2 ANQGSEA. The CDR3 loop spans 15 amino acids. The CDR3 region is CSVEGRGSADYEQYF.

The chain links TRBV6-5 to TRBJ1-1; TCRdb's D gene call, TRBD1, goes unchecked for lack of DNA. There are 15 residues in the CDR3. The germline CDR1 and CDR2 sequences are MNHEY and SVGAGI. The CDR3 loop reads CASSYSPLGNTEAFF.

The chain is built from TRBV27 and TRBJ2-3; the D gene TCRdb calls, TRBD1, cannot be checked with no DNA. The CDR3 runs to 14 residues. Per the germline V gene, CDR1 is MNHEY and CDR2 is SMNVEV (reference sequence). CDR3 sequence reads: CASRGQSSTDTQYF.

This sequence joins TRBV27 and TRBJ1-5; the D call from TCRdb, TRBD1, cannot be confirmed without DNA. The CDR3 loop spans 18 amino acids. Looked up from germline, CDR1 is MNHEY and CDR2 is SMNVEV (reference sequence). This CDR3 reads CASSLRGSAGFSNQPQHF.

Here the CDR3 reads CAKGGSNNEQFF. The V call is TRBV7-9, the J call TRBJ2-1. Germline V gene lookup returns CDR1 SEHNR and CDR2 FQNEAQ (reference sequence). The CDR3 contains 12 residues. Full variable domain (rest looked up from reference TRBV7-9 and TRBJ2-1): DTGVSQNPRHKITKRGQNVTFRCDPISEHNRLYWYRQTLGQGPEFLTYFQNEAQLEKSRLLSDRFSAERPKGSFSTLEIQRTEQGDSAMYLCAKGGSNNEQFFGPGTRLTVL.

The chain recombines TRBV18 with TRBJ1-4. Germline CDR1 is KGHSH and CDR2 is LQKENI. CDR3 length: 16 amino acids. CDR3 sequence: CASSPGGYPTNEKLFF.

This chain uses TRBV27 with TRBJ1-1; the D gene TCRdb calls, TRBD1, cannot be checked with no DNA. This CDR3 spans 13 amino acids. Germline lookup yields CDR1 MNHEY and CDR2 SMNVEV (reference sequence). The CDR3 sequence is CASGDRVGTEAFF.